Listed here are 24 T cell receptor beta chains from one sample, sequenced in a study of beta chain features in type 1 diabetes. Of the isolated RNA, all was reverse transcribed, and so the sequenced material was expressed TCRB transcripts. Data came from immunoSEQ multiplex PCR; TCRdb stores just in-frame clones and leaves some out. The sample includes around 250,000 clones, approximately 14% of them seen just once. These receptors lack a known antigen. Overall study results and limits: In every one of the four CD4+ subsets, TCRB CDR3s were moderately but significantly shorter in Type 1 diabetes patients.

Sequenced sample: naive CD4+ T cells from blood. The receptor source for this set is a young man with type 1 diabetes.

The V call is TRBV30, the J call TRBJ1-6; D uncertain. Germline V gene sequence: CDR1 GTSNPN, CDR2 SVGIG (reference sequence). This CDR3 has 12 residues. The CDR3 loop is CGMREGNSPLHF. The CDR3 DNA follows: TGTGGAATGAGGGAGGGTAATTCACCCCTCCACTTT. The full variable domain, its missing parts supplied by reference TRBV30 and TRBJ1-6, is SQTIHQWPATLVQPVGSPLSLECTVEGTSNPNLYWYRQAAGRGLQLLFYSVGIGQISSEVPQNLSASRPQDRQFILSSKKLLLSDSGFYLCGMREGNSPLHFGNGTRLTVT.

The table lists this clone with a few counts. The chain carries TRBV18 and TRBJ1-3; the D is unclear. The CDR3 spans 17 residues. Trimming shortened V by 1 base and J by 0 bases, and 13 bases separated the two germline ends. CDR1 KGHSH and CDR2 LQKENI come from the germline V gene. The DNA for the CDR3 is TGTGCCAGCTCACCACTCCAACAGACCTCCTCTGGAAACACCATATATTTT. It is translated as CASSPLQQTSSGNTIYF.

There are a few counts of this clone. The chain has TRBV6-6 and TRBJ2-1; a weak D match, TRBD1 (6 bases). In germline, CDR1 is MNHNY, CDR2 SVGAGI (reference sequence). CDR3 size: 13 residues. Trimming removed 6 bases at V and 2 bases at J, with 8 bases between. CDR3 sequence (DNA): TGTGCCAGCAGGGCAGGGGCCTACAATGAGCAGTTCTTC. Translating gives CASRAGAYNEQFF.

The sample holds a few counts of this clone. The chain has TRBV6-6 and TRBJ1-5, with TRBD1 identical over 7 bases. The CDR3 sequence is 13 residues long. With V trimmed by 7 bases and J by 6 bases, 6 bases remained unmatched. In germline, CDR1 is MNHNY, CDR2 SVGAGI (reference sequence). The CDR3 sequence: CASTDREVQPQHF. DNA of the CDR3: TGTGCCAGCACCGACAGGGAGGTTCAGCCCCAGCATTTT.

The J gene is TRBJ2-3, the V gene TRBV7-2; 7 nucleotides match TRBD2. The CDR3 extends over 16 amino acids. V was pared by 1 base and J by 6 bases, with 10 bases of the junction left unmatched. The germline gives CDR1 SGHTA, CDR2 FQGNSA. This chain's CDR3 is CASSLEWAGVGDTQYF. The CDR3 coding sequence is TGTGCCAGCAGCTTAGAGTGGGCGGGAGTGGGGGATACGCAGTATTTT.

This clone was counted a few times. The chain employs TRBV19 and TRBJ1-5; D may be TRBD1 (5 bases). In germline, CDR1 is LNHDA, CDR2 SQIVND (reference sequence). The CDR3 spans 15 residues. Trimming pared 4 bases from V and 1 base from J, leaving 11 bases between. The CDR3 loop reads CASSSGDRSNQPQHF. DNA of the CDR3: TGTGCCAGTAGTAGCGGGGACCGGAGCAATCAGCCCCAGCATTTT.

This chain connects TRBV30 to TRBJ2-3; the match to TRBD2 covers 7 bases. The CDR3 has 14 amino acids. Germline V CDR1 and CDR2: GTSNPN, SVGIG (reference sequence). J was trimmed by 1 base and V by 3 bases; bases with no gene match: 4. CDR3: CAWRDTSGTDTQYF. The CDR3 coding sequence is TGTGCCTGGAGGGACACTAGCGGCACAGATACGCAGTATTTT.

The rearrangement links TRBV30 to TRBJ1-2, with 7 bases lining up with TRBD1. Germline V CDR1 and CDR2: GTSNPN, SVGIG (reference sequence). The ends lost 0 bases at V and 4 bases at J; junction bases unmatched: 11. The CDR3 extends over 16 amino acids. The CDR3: CAWSVRQGEGVYGYTF. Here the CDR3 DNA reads TGTGCCTGGAGTGTACGACAGGGAGAAGGGGTCTATGGCTACACCTTC.

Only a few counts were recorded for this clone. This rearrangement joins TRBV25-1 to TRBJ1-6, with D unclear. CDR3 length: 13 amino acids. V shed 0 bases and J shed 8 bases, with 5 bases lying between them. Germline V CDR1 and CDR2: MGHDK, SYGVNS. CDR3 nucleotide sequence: TGTGCCAGCAGTGAATATGAGCATTCACCCCTCCACTTT. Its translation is CASSEYEHSPLHF.

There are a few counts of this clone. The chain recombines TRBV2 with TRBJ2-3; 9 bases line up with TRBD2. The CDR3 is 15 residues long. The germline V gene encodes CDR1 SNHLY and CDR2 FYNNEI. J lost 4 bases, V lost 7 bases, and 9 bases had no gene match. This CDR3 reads CASIGAGGKPDTQYF. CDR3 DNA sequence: TGTGCCAGCATTGGAGCGGGAGGAAAACCAGATACGCAGTATTTT.

The CDR3 DNA reads TGCGCCAGCAGCCAAACGGGAGGATGGGCAGATACGCAGTATTTT. Its translation is CASSQTGGWADTQYF. This chain joins TRBV4-1 and TRBJ2-3, with TRBD2 matching 7 bases. This CDR3 spans 15 amino acids. CDR1 is MGHRA and CDR2 is YSYEKL in the germline V gene. With 2 bases clipped from V and 4 bases from J, the junction kept 6 bases outside the gene matches.

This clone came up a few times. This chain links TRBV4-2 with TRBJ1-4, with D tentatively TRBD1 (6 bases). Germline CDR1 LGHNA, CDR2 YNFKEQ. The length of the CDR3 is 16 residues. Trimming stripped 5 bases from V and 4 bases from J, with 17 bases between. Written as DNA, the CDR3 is TGTGCCAGCAGCGATGACAGGCGGAAGCATAATGAAAAACTGTTTTTT. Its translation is CASSDDRRKHNEKLFF.

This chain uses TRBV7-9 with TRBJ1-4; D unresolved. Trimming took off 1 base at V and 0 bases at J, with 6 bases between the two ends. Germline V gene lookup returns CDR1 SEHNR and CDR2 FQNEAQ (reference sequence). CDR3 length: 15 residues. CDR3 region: CASSLGRPTNEKLFF. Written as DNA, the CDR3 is TGTGCCAGCAGCTTAGGGAGGCCAACTAATGAAAAACTGTTTTTT.

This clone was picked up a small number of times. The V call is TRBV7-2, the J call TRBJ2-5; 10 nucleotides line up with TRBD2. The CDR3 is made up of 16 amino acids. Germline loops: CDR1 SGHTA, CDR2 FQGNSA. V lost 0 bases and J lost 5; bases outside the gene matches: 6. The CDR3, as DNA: TGTGCCAGCAGCTTAGCGCGGCTAGCGGGAGTGGAGACCCAGTACTTC. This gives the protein CASSLARLAGVETQYF.

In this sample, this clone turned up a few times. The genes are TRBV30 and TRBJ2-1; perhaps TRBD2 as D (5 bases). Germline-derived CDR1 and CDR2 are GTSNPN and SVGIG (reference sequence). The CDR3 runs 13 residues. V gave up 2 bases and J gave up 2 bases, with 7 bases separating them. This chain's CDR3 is CAWSPGTYNEQFF. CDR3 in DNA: TGTGCCTGGAGTCCCGGGACCTACAATGAGCAGTTCTTC.

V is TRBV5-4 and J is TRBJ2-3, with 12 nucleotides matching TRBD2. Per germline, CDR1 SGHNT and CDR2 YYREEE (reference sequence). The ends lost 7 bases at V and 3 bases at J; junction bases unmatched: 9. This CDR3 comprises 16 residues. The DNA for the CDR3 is TGTGCCAGCCGAGCCGTGACTAGCGGGAGAACAGATACGCAGTATTTT. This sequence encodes CASRAVTSGRTDTQYF.

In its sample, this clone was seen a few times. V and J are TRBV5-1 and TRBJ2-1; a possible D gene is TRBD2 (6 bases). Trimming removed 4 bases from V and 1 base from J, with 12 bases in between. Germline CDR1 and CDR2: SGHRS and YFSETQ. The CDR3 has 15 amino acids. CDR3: CASSRGTESYNEQFF. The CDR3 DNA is TGCGCCAGCAGCCGCGGGACGGAATCCTACAATGAGCAGTTCTTC. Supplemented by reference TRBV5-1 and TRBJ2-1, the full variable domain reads KAGVTQTPRYLIKTRGQQVTLSCSPISGHRSVSWYQQTPGQGLQFLFEYFSETQRNKGNFPGRFSGRQFSNSRSEMNVSTLELGDSALYLCASSRGTESYNEQFFGPGTRLTVL.

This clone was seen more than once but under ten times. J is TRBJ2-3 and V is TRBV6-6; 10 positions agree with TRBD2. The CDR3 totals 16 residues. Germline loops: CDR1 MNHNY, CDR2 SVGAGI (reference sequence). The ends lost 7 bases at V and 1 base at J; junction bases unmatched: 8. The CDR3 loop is CASILRGLAGTDTQYF. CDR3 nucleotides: TGTGCCAGCATCCTACGAGGACTAGCGGGCACAGATACGCAGTATTTT.

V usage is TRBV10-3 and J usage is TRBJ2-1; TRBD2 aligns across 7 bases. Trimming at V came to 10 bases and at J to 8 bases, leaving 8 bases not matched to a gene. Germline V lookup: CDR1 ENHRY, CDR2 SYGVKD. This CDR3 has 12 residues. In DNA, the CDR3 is TGTGCCACTTCGGAGGGGAGGGATGAGCAGTTCTTC. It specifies CATSEGRDEQFF.

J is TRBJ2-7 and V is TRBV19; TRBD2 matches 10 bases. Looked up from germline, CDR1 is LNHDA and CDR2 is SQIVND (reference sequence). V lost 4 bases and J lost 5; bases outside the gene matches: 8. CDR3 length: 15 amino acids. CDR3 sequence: CASSRSGRAYNEQYF. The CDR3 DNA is TGTGCCAGTAGTAGGAGCGGGAGGGCTTACAACGAGCAGTACTTC.

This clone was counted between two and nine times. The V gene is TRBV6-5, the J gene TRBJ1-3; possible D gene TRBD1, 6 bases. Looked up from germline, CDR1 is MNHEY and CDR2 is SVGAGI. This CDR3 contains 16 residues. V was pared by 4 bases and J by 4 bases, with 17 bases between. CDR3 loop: CASSSTGPTQGNTIYF. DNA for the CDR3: TGTGCCAGCAGTTCCACAGGGCCTACTCAGGGAAACACCATATATTTT.

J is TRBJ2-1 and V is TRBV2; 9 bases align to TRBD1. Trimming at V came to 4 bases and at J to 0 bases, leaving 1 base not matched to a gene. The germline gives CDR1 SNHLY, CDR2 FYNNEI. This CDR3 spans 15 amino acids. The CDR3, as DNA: TGTGCCAGCAGTGGGGGACAGGGCTCCTACAATGAGCAGTTCTTC. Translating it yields CASSGGQGSYNEQFF.

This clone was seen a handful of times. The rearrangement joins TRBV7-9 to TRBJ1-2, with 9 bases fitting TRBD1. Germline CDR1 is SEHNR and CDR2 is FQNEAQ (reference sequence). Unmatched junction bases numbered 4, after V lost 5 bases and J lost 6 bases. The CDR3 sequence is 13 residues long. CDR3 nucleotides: TGTGCCAGCAGCCTCGGGACAGGGCATGGCTACACCTTC. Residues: CASSLGTGHGYTF.

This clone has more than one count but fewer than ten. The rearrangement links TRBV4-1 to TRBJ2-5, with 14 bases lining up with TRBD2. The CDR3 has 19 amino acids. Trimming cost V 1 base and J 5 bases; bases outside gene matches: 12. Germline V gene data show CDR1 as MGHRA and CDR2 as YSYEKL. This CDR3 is CASSQGTGLAGGLGETQYF. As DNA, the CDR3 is TGCGCCAGCAGCCAAGGGACCGGACTAGCGGGGGGATTGGGGGAGACCCAGTACTTC.